What follows is one TCR beta chain and its context. It was healthy donors who served as the controls, matched for age and sex. Random-hexamer reverse transcription was applied to about 0.45 to 1 ug RNA. A single record per CDR3 protein comes from TCRdb applying MiXCR to the immunoSEQ multiplex PCR reads. The sample lists some 180,000 distinct CDR3 sequences; roughly 92% were seen once. V lost 3 bases to trimming and J lost 7 bases; unmatched junction nucleotides: 5. Per the germline V gene, CDR1 is ENHRY and CDR2 is SYGVKD. The CDR3 has 13 amino acids. This entry is derived from a study of CD8 T cells in Susac syndrome.

The sample consisted of CD4+ T cells from PBMCs. The receptor comes from a human donor in good health. J is TRBJ1-2 and V is TRBV10-3, with TRBD1 matching 7 bases. The CDR3 region is CAISERQGVGYTF. As DNA, the CDR3 is TGTGCCATCAGTGAAAGGCAGGGGGTTGGCTACACCTTC.